This entry lists 12 T cell receptor beta chains sequenced from one sample in a study of tumor-infiltrating lymphocytes in primary liver carcinoma. The authors made TCR beta cDNA from approximately 490 ng total RNA with a constant-region primer. Libraries for TCR beta were built through three nested multiplex PCR rounds, which together made up a slightly modified ARM-PCR procedure. TRBV1-TRBV30 forward primers paired with a C-beta reverse primer were used in the first two PCR rounds, which ran approximately 10 cycles each. TCRdb redid the calling of the multiplex PCR reads with MiXCR, one entry per CDR3 protein. This table holds fewer than 350,000 distinct CDR3 sequences, about 62% found once. Germline DNA was extracted too, while blood RNA derived from unsorted whole blood. The specimen was peripheral blood. These receptors were taken from a man aged 40-49 years with primary liver carcinoma and hepatitis B virus infection.

This clonotype has ten or more counts. This rearrangement joins TRBV4-1 to TRBJ2-5, with D possibly being TRBD1 or TRBD2 (6 bases each). This CDR3 region has 17 residues. CDR1 and CDR2 from the germline V gene are MGHRA and YSYEKL. Trimming stripped 0 bases from V and 2 bases from J, with 16 bases between. CDR3 residues: CASSQDHDGGGQETQYF. CDR3 coding DNA: TGCGCCAGCAGCCAAGACCACGACGGAGGGGGGCAAGAGACCCAGTACTTC.

This clonotype is deemed medium-sized (0.01 to 0.1%). The rearrangement uses TRBV11-3 and TRBJ2-1; D possibly corresponds to TRBD2 (6 bases). Germline loops: CDR1 SGHNT, CDR2 YENEEA. Trimming removed 1 base from V and 7 bases from J, with 11 bases in between. The CDR3 has 14 residues. CDR3 in DNA: TGTGCCAGCAGCTTAGGACGGGAGAAAAATGAGCAGTTCTTC. Translation gives CASSLGREKNEQFF.

V is TRBV28 and J is TRBJ2-5; TRBD2 matches 8 bases. This CDR3 comprises 13 residues. V was pared by 5 bases and J by 3 bases, with 2 bases of the junction left unmatched. CDR1 is MDHEN and CDR2 is SYDVKM in the germline V gene. The CDR3 loop is CASSISGEETQYF. As DNA, the CDR3 is TGTGCCAGCAGTATTAGCGGGGAAGAGACCCAGTACTTC.

Turning to this clonotype: Sequence at one end of the junction differs from germline and may be a read error. This chain links TRBV4-1 with TRBJ1-1, with D maybe TRBD1 (5 bases). This CDR3 spans 14 amino acids. CDR1 and CDR2 from the germline V gene are MGHRA and YSYEKL. The CDR3 coding sequence is TGCGCCAGCAGCCAAGACATGGGGGGAACTGAAGTTTTCTTT. It specifies CASSQDMGGTEVFF.

Concerning this clonotype itself: Since a much larger clone is just one base distant, this may be a read error. The gene calls are TRBV6-5 and TRBJ2-5; 8 bases fit TRBD1. V shed 6 bases, J shed 10 bases, and the junction held 10 bases outside the gene matches. This CDR3 contains 13 residues. The germline gives CDR1 MNHEY, CDR2 SVGAGI. The CDR3 region is CASRTTGARIQYF. The CDR3 nucleotides read TGTGCCAGCAGGACGACAGGGGCCAGGATCCAGTACTTC.

This clonotype was counted a few times. The rearrangement links TRBV7-9 to TRBJ2-1; tentatively, D is TRBD2 (6 bases). Germline V gene sequence: CDR1 SEHNR, CDR2 FQNEAQ (reference sequence). Trimming shortened V by 5 bases and J by 6 bases, and 20 bases separated the two germline ends. The CDR3 is made up of 16 amino acids. The chain's CDR3 is CASSPDGGIKGNEQFF. Here the CDR3 DNA reads TGTGCCAGCAGCCCAGATGGGGGGATTAAAGGCAATGAGCAGTTCTTC.

Concerning this clonotype itself: Relative to the germline gene, one junction end is altered; a read error may explain this. The V call is TRBV5-1, the J call TRBJ1-4; 7 positions match TRBD1. The CDR3 consists of 15 residues. CDR1 is SGHRS, CDR2 YFSETQ, per germline. Here the CDR3 DNA reads TGCACCAGCAGCTTGGTTGGGACAGAAAATGAAAAACTGTTTTTT. Protein sequence: CTSSLVGTENEKLFF.

CDR3 bases: TGTGCCTGGAGTGTGGAGGTCAATCAGCCCCAGCATTTT. Protein: CAWSVEVNQPQHF. J is TRBJ1-5 and V is TRBV30; D unclear. The CDR3 contains 13 residues. The germline V gene encodes CDR1 GTSNPN and CDR2 SVGIG (reference sequence). V lost 0 bases, J lost 3 bases, and 6 bases lay in between.

At least ten counts were recorded for this clonotype. The chain links TRBV29-1 to TRBJ1-1; the D is unclear. The CDR3 runs to 13 residues. Looked up from germline, CDR1 is SQVTM and CDR2 is ANQGSEA. The CDR3 here is CSSDGSTNTEAFF. The CDR3 DNA follows: TGCAGTTCGGACGGTAGCACGAACACTGAAGCTTTCTTT.

At least ten counts were recorded for this clonotype. This chain uses TRBV11-3 with TRBJ2-1, with 8 nucleotides matching TRBD2. The germline V gene has CDR1 SGHNT and CDR2 YENEEA. This CDR3 has 14 residues. V trimming: 0 bases; J trimming: 10 bases; junction bases outside the gene matches: 5. CDR3 nucleotide sequence: TGTGCCAGCAGCTTAGAAGCGGGGGCCAAGGAGCAGTTCTTC. Translating gives CASSLEAGAKEQFF. The variable domain in full, completed from reference TRBV11-3 and TRBJ2-1, reads EAGVVQSPRYKIIEKKQPVAFWCNPISGHNTLYWYLQNLGQGPELLIRYENEEAVDDSQLPKDRFSAERLKGVDSTLKIQPAELGDSAVYLCASSLEAGAKEQFFGPGTRLTVL.

This clonotype was seen more than once but under ten times. A single base separates this from a much larger clone, so it may be a read error. CDR3: CSMLGGANEQFF. The CDR3 nucleotides read TGCAGCATGCTCGGCGGGGCGAATGAGCAGTTCTTC. The rearrangement uses TRBV29-1 and TRBJ2-1, with D tentatively TRBD2 (6 bases). CDR1 SQVTM and CDR2 ANQGSEA come from the germline V gene. V lost 8 bases to trimming and J lost 7 bases, with 15 bases between them. The CDR3 is made up of 12 amino acids.

Note on this clonotype: One junction end disagrees with the germline gene, perhaps due to a read error. The DNA for the CDR3 is TGTGCCAGCAGCTTTGGACTAGCGTCAGATGAGCAGCTCTTC. Translated, it gives CASSFGLASDEQLF. This chain connects TRBV5-5 to TRBJ2-1, with TRBD2 matching 9 bases. The CDR3 sequence is 14 residues long. The germline gives CDR1 SGHKS, CDR2 YYEKEE (reference sequence).